Each of the 2 T cell receptor beta chains below was sequenced from the same sample in a study of T cell responses to AZD1222 COVID-19 vaccine. The assay was immunoSEQ multiplex PCR, and TCRdb's table has in-frame clones only and misses some. Of more than 110,000 clones listed, 70% to 90% are singletons. The starting material was peripheral blood, obtained on day 0 of AZD1222 vaccination. The origin of the receptors is an adult in good health.

V and J are TRBV28 and TRBJ2-2; no firm D call. CDR1 and CDR2 (germline): MDHEN, SYDVKM. V was pared by 8 bases and J by 7 bases, with 11 bases between. The CDR3 extends over 12 amino acids. The CDR3 loop is CASGPQFGELFF. In nucleotides, the CDR3 is TGTGCCAGCGGACCTCAGTTCGGGGAGCTGTTTTTT.

This rearrangement joins TRBV7-2 to TRBJ1-2; D is unresolved. V gave up 0 bases and J gave up 6 bases, with 5 bases separating them. The CDR3 loop spans 12 amino acids. Germline V gives CDR1 SGHTA, CDR2 FQGNSA. The CDR3, as DNA: TGTGCCAGCAGCTTAGCGACCCATGGCTACACCTTC. It yields the protein CASSLATHGYTF.